This TCR beta chain emerged from a study of T cell repertoires in cytomegalovirus infection. As for the study in general: CMV epitopes, recently identified HLA-C-restricted and well-studied HLA-B-restricted, were used. TCR beta signatures that were public indicated CMV infection and matching HLA type. Study results and limitations: In two of eight donors, the top clonotype was HLA-C-restricted CMV-specific.

TCRdb re-analysed the reads in MiXCR, keeping a single row per CDR3 protein. The sample lists roughly 860,000 distinct CDR3 sequences, 32% occurring once. This CDR3 comprises 15 residues. V lost 6 bases to trimming and J lost 8 bases; unmatched junction nucleotides: 10. In germline, CDR1 is LNHDA, CDR2 SQIVND (reference sequence). This clonotype was seen a few times. The antigen remains undetermined. This specimen was cultured CD8+ T cells from PBMCs, taken from culture after CMV antigen stimulation. The receptor was derived from a human donor in good health (CMV status not recorded). Some clones in this sample may be carry-over from other donors' samples. This chain uses TRBV19 with TRBJ2-1, with 10 bases lining up with TRBD1. The CDR3 region is CASSRRGTGVDEQFF. The CDR3 DNA reads TGTGCCAGTAGCAGACGTGGGACAGGGGTTGATGAGCAGTTCTTC.